The following is a T cell receptor beta chain sequence with its context. The data were obtained in a study of CD8+ T cells in alopecia areata. The germline V gene encodes CDR1 MNHEY and CDR2 SVGAGI. Trimming pared 9 bases from V and 0 bases from J, leaving 12 bases between. CDR3 length: 15 residues. After isolation, RNA underwent reverse transcription to generate cDNA as the sequencing template. Libraries were prepared by immunoSEQ multiplex PCR; TCRdb keeps only in-frame clonotypes and omits some of them. The sample has 150,000 to 200,000 clones, over 55% seen once. Source: CD4+ T cells sorted from blood, taken at week 0. This sequence joins TRBV6-5 and TRBJ2-6, with D unclear. This receptor was identified in a human donor with alopecia areata. In nucleotides, the CDR3 is TGTGCCAGTAAGCCAGGAATCTCTGGGGCCAACGTCCTGACTTTC. It encodes CASKPGISGANVLTF.